Sequencing of this T cell receptor beta chain was carried out in a study of Graves' ophthalmopathy and Graves' hyperthyroidism. For the study at large: Peripheral blood (taken before any treatment) was collected at initial diagnosis.

The TCR beta CDR3 regions underwent amplification from RNA transcripts. A first-round RT-PCR used HTBI primers, followed by a second-round multiplex PCR. Each CDR3 protein is one row after TCRdb ran MiXCR on the multiplex PCR reads. The sample yields some 240,000 distinct CDR3 sequences, 45% seen once. Turning to this clonotype: Its target is unknown.

The study, taken as a whole, reports: The model predicted ophthalmopathy progression with around 69% sensitivity and around 72% specificity. The authors also found most expanded thyroid clonotypes above 0.001 frequency in blood.

Clinicians diagnosed using symptoms, serum thyroxine, TRAb, thyroid ultrasound and orbital computed tomography. The CDR3 has 12 residues. In germline, CDR1 is SQVTM, CDR2 ANQGSEA. V was cut by 2 bases and J by 4 bases, with 8 bases left in between. This chain connects TRBV29-1 to TRBJ1-1; D ambiguous. The TCR comes from an adult man with Graves' ophthalmopathy. The source material was peripheral blood. The CDR3 protein is CSVETISTEAFF. Here the CDR3 DNA reads TGCAGCGTTGAAACGATCAGCACTGAAGCTTTCTTT.